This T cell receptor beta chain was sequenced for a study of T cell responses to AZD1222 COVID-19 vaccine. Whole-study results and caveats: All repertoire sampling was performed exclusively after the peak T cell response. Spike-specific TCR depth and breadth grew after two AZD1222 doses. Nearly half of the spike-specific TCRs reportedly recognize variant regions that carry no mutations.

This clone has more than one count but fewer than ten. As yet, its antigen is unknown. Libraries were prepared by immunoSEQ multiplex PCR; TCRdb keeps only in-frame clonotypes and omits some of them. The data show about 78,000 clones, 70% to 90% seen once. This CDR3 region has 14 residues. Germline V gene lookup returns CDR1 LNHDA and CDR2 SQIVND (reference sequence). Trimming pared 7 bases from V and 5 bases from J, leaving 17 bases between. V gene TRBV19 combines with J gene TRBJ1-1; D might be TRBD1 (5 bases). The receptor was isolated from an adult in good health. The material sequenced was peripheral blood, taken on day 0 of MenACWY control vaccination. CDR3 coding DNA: TGTGCCAGTAATCCGGTGGTAGGGGCTACTGAAGCTTTCTTT. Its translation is CASNPVVGATEAFF.